The TCR beta chain under discussion was sequenced for a study of OX40 agonist ivuxolimab in advanced cancers. Study as a whole: An agonistic anti-OX40 (CD134) antibody, ivuxolimab, was used to treat the patients. Ivuxolimab was administered intravenously to patients at 0.01 to 10 mg/kg every 2 weeks.

A note on this clone: Its target is not known.

CDR1 and CDR2 from the germline V gene are SGHKS and YYEKEE (reference sequence). Between the trimmed V and J ends, which lost 0 bases and 8 bases, there was a span of 14 bases. CDR3 length equals 14 residues. Study-wide results and caveats: Expanded clones were, on average, more numerous among CD8+ T cells than CD4+.

This table comes from immunoSEQ multiplex PCR, and its TCRdb copy is limited to in-frame clones, with some not included. The data hold roughly 25,000 clones, with 77% observed a single time. This receptor was taken from an adult with an advanced solid tumor such as melanoma, head and neck, liver or kidney cancer. The chain employs TRBV5-5 and TRBJ1-1; D ambiguous. Specimen: CD4+ or CD8+ T cells sorted from blood, collected in a trial of the OX40 agonist ivuxolimab. CDR3 in DNA: TGTGCCAGCAGCTTGGTTGGGAGGGCTTCAGAAGCTTTCTTT. It yields the protein CASSLVGRASEAFF.